This T cell receptor (beta chain) was captured by sequencing in a study of blood T cell repertoires in COVID-19. As for the study in general: Sample material is recorded as cDNA or gDNA derived from T cells, B-cell-depleted T cells, or PBMCs.

This clone was detected a few times. The authors' processing: Nucleated cell counts were estimated from reference gene primer amplification. The method was immunoSEQ multiplex PCR; TCRdb's version includes in-frame clones alone and lacks a portion of them. V and J calls plus clone size are reproduced from that table; the DNA served to infer D and trimming. The sample includes around 60,000 clones, less than 75% of them seen just once. This receptor was taken from a woman aged 45-59 years with active or convalescent COVID-19. Sequenced input: peripheral blood.

The CDR3 nucleotides are TGCGCCAGCAGCTTAAGTAGCAGGGAAGGTGGCTACACCTTC. It specifies CASSLSSREGGYTF. This chain joins TRBV5-1 and TRBJ1-2; tentative D call: TRBD1 (5 bases). The CDR3 sequence is 14 residues long. V dropped 2 bases and J dropped 7 bases, with 15 bases sitting between them. CDR1 and CDR2 (germline): SGHRS, YFSETQ.